The next 17 T cell receptor beta chains were all read from a single sample in a study of cytomegalovirus exposure and HLA in healthy donors (dated by TCRdb to the late 2010s). Libraries were prepared through the immunoSEQ multiplex PCR assay. The multiplex PCR relied on a mix of 60 forward primers for TCR Vbeta segments and 13 reverse primers for TCR Jbeta segments. TCRdb took this table from immuneACCESS and kept in-frame rearrangements with V and J called. Such tables lack part of the clones; where checked against another copy, unresolved V genes explain under half of the gap, and the rest is unexplained. Across this sample there are 150,000 to 200,000 clones, with around 70% seen only once. The ten largest make up 4% to 5% of the sample. The sample taken for sequencing was PBMCs. The receptors were sampled from a man in his late teens or twenties in good health and CMV-seropositive.

DNA of the CDR3: TGTGCCAGCAGTTTAAGGCTAGCGGGAGGGAATGAGCAGTTCTTC. Translated: CASSLRLAGGNEQFF. The J gene is TRBJ2-1, the V gene TRBV28, with TRBD2 matching over 12 bases. The germline V gene encodes CDR1 MDHEN and CDR2 SYDVKM. Germline trimming cut 2 bases from V and 7 bases from J; bases unmatched to any gene: 3. The CDR3 spans 15 residues.

There are a few counts of this clone. V is TRBV30 and J is TRBJ1-2, with TRBD1 identical over 10 bases. This CDR3 has 15 amino acids. The V gene end was trimmed by 0 bases and the J gene end by 5 bases; junction bases not matched to a gene: 6. The V gene's germline CDR1 is GTSNPN and CDR2 SVGIG (reference sequence). CDR3 in DNA: TGTGCCTGGAGTGTGAGTGACAGGGGGCCGTATGGCTACACCTTC. Its translation is CAWSVSDRGPYGYTF. The full variable domain, in which reference TRBV30 and TRBJ1-2 provide the parts outside the CDR3, is SQTIHQWPATLVQPVGSPLSLECTVEGTSNPNLYWYRQAAGRGLQLLFYSVGIGQISSEVPQNLSASRPQDRQFILSSKKLLLSDSGFYLCAWSVSDRGPYGYTFGSGTRLTVV.

The chain is built from TRBV9 and TRBJ2-5; 9 positions agree with TRBD2. V was pared by 0 bases and J by 4 bases, with 4 bases of the junction left unmatched. The CDR3 extends over 15 amino acids. Germline V CDR1 and CDR2: SGDLS, YYNGEE. The CDR3: CASSVGGGAVETQYF. CDR3 bases: TGTGCCAGCAGCGTAGGCGGGGGGGCTGTAGAGACCCAGTACTTC.

The chain recombines TRBV19 with TRBJ1-1; the D is unclear. Germline CDR1 and CDR2: LNHDA and SQIVND (reference sequence). The CDR3 is 14 residues long. The V and J ends lost 4 bases and 0 bases respectively, with 9 bases between them. The CDR3, as DNA: TGTGCCAGTAGTAGCAGGCAGATGAACACTGAAGCTTTCTTT. This encodes CASSSRQMNTEAFF.

CDR3 residues: CASSLTTDTEAFF. The CDR3 DNA follows: TGTGCCAGCAGCCTAACCACAGACACTGAAGCTTTCTTT. The chain couples TRBV14 to TRBJ1-1; D ambiguous. The CDR3 length is 13 residues. Germline V gene sequence: CDR1 SGHDN, CDR2 FVKESK. V was clipped by 4 bases and J by 3 bases, with 9 bases between them.

This clone has just a few counts. This sequence joins TRBV19 and TRBJ2-3, with 8 bases lining up with TRBD2. V was pared by 5 bases and J by 6 bases, with 13 bases of the junction left unmatched. The CDR3 runs 16 residues. Per the germline V gene, CDR1 is LNHDA and CDR2 is SQIVND (reference sequence). DNA of the CDR3: TGTGCCAGTAGTCCGCTAGCGGGCAAAGTCAGGGATACGCAGTATTTT. Amino acids: CASSPLAGKVRDTQYF.

The chain uses TRBV10-1 and TRBJ2-1; 9 bases fit TRBD2. Germline V gives CDR1 WNHNN, CDR2 SYGVQD (reference sequence). Trimming removed 2 bases from V and 0 bases from J; junction bases left unmatched: 5. The CDR3 length is 17 residues. The CDR3: CASSERSSGSSYNEQFF. CDR3 coding DNA: TGCGCCAGCAGTGAGCGGAGTAGCGGGAGCTCCTACAATGAGCAGTTCTTC.

This chain connects TRBV7-2 to TRBJ1-1, with D maybe TRBD1 (5 bases). Trimming stripped 5 bases from V and 2 bases from J, with 18 bases between. The CDR3 runs 16 residues. Germline V gives CDR1 SGHTA, CDR2 FQGNSA. The CDR3 loop reads CASSATVAQGNTEAFF. In DNA form, the CDR3 reads TGTGCCAGCAGCGCCACAGTGGCCCAGGGCAACACTGAAGCTTTCTTT.

In its sample, this clone was seen a few times. This CDR3 is CASSPRLNTEAFF. For the CDR3, the DNA is TGTGCCAGCAGCCCTAGATTGAACACTGAAGCTTTCTTT. The chain uses TRBV7-9 and TRBJ1-1, with D hard to call. V was trimmed by 5 bases and J by 0 bases, leaving 7 bases between them. The CDR3 runs 13 residues. The germline gives CDR1 SEHNR, CDR2 FQNEAQ (reference sequence). Supplemented by reference TRBV7-9 and TRBJ1-1, the full variable domain reads DTGVSQNPRHKITKRGQNVTFRCDPISEHNRLYWYRQTLGQGPEFLTYFQNEAQLEKSRLLSDRFSAERPKGSFSTLEIQRTEQGDSAMYLCASSPRLNTEAFFGQGTRLTVV.

This clone was detected only once. The chain combines TRBV19 with TRBJ1-5; 8 nucleotides line up with TRBD1. V lost 3 bases, J lost 10 bases, and 8 bases stayed unmatched. The length of the CDR3 is 14 residues. CDR1 LNHDA and CDR2 SQIVND come from the germline V gene (reference sequence). CDR3 coding DNA: TGTGCCAGTAGTATCCCCGACAGGGGTCGTCCCCAGCATTTT. It codes for CASSIPDRGRPQHF.

As DNA, the CDR3 is TGTGCCACCTCTATTCTAGATAATTCACCCCTCCACTTT. This encodes CATSILDNSPLHF. The V and J genes are TRBV27 and TRBJ1-6, with unresolved D. The length of the CDR3 is 13 residues. Germline V gene lookup returns CDR1 MNHEY and CDR2 SMNVEV (reference sequence). V lost 10 bases, J lost 5 bases, and 12 bases lay in between.

This clone was seen only a few times. The rearrangement uses TRBV30 and TRBJ2-1, with TRBD1 matching over 7 bases. Trimming at V came to 2 bases and at J to 5 bases, leaving 3 bases not matched to a gene. The CDR3 extends over 13 amino acids. The germline gives CDR1 GTSNPN, CDR2 SVGIG (reference sequence). CDR3 in DNA: TGTGCCTGGAGTAGGGGACAGAACAATGAGCAGTTCTTC. This codes for CAWSRGQNNEQFF. The full variable domain, with the rest looked up from reference TRBV30 and TRBJ2-1, is SQTIHQWPATLVQPVGSPLSLECTVEGTSNPNLYWYRQAAGRGLQLLFYSVGIGQISSEVPQNLSASRPQDRQFILSSKKLLLSDSGFYLCAWSRGQNNEQFFGPGTRLTVL.

This clone was counted only a few times. V gene TRBV5-6 combines with J gene TRBJ1-4; TRBD1 matches 9 bases. The CDR3 runs to 14 residues. V was clipped by 3 bases and J by 8 bases; unmatched bases: 5. Germline CDR1 reads SGHDT; CDR2 reads YYEEEE. CDR3 DNA: TGTGCCAGCAGCTGGACAGGGGCCGGGGAAAAACTGTTTTTT. Translated: CASSWTGAGEKLFF.

The chain employs TRBV15 and TRBJ2-5, with 9 nucleotides matching TRBD1. Germline CDR1 and CDR2: LNHNV and YYDKDF (reference sequence). The ends lost 0 bases at V and 2 bases at J; junction bases unmatched: 4. The CDR3 spans 16 residues. The CDR3 region is CATSRDPGQGQETQYF. In nucleotides, the CDR3 is TGTGCCACCAGCAGAGATCCGGGACAGGGACAAGAGACCCAGTACTTC.

The V gene is TRBV6-6, the J gene TRBJ1-4; D is possibly TRBD1 (6 bases). Germline V CDR1 and CDR2: MNHNY, SVGAGI (reference sequence). V shed 6 bases and J shed 0 bases, with 11 bases lying between them. This CDR3 is 15 amino acids long. The CDR3 nucleotides are TGTGCCAGCAGGAACAGGGAAACAACTAATGAAAAACTGTTTTTT. This translates into CASRNRETTNEKLFF.

This chain joins TRBV5-4 and TRBJ1-2; a weak D match, TRBD1 (5 bases). In germline, CDR1 is SGHNT, CDR2 YYREEE (reference sequence). Deletions cut 4 bases from V and 8 bases from J, with 18 bases between. This CDR3 comprises 14 residues. The CDR3 DNA follows: TGTGCCAGCAGCCCAGAAACAGGATCTTGGGGCTACACCTTC. Translated, it gives CASSPETGSWGYTF.

The CDR3 sequence: CASSDRALYGYTF. The CDR3 nucleotides read TGTGCCAGCAGTGACAGGGCTCTCTATGGCTACACCTTC. The rearrangement uses TRBV6-1 and TRBJ1-2, with D maybe TRBD1 (5 bases). Germline loops: CDR1 MNHNS, CDR2 SASEGT. The CDR3 has 13 amino acids. Trimming removed 3 bases at V and 4 bases at J, with 9 bases between.